A single sample gave rise to the 16 T cell receptor beta chains below, sequenced in a study of a mutant IDH1 vaccine in newly diagnosed glioma. The time point is: baseline, week 1 (first vaccination visit). Indicated treatment: pre-vaccination baseline after standard-of-care therapy. Generated by immunoSEQ multiplex PCR, the TCRdb table keeps only in-frame clones and is missing some. Of about 100,000 clones listed, about four fifths are singletons. Sequenced material: PBMCs, taken from a glioma patient treated with radiotherapy, temozolomide or both. The receptors come from a middle-aged man with glioma.

In its sample, this clone was seen once. The chain links TRBV6-5 to TRBJ2-5, with a weak D call TRBD1 (5 bases). This CDR3 is 13 amino acids long. V shed 4 bases and J shed 4 bases, with 10 bases lying between them. Germline CDR1 reads MNHEY; CDR2 reads SVGAGI. The CDR3 protein is CASSSIRGETQYF. CDR3 coding DNA: TGTGCCAGCAGTTCAATTAGGGGAGAGACCCAGTACTTC.

This clone was seen more than once but under ten times. The J gene is TRBJ1-1, the V gene TRBV7-9; a possible D gene is TRBD1 (6 bases). This CDR3 contains 14 residues. Deletions cut 6 bases from V and 5 bases from J, with 16 bases between. The V gene's germline CDR1 is SEHNR and CDR2 FQNEAQ (reference sequence). The CDR3 spells CASSQANRETEAFF. CDR3 coding DNA: TGTGCCAGCAGTCAAGCGAACAGGGAAACTGAAGCTTTCTTT.

This chain connects TRBV6-5 to TRBJ2-5, with D maybe TRBD2 (6 bases). V gave up 2 bases and J gave up 0 bases, with 10 bases separating them. The CDR3 is made up of 15 amino acids. Per the germline V gene, CDR1 is MNHEY and CDR2 is SVGAGI. In DNA, the CDR3 is TGTGCCAGCAGTTACCAGAGCGGGTACCAAGAGACCCAGTACTTC. It yields the protein CASSYQSGYQETQYF.

This clone has a single count. This sequence joins TRBV27 and TRBJ2-1; either TRBD1 or TRBD2 may supply D (5 bases each). Between the trimmed V and J ends, which lost 4 bases and 8 bases, there was a span of 18 bases. This CDR3 is 15 amino acids long. Germline V gene data show CDR1 as MNHEY and CDR2 as SMNVEV (reference sequence). In DNA, the CDR3 is TGTGCCAGCAGTTCACCGGGACGCGCGGTACATGAGCAGTTCTTC. Its translation: CASSSPGRAVHEQFF.

The chain links TRBV19 to TRBJ2-7; TRBD2 matches 7 bases. The CDR3 runs 13 residues. The germline V gene has CDR1 LNHDA and CDR2 SQIVND (reference sequence). V was clipped by 4 bases and J by 3 bases; unmatched bases: 3. The CDR3 sequence is CASSKASGYEQYF. The DNA of the CDR3 is TGTGCCAGTAGTAAGGCTAGCGGCTACGAGCAGTACTTC.

In nucleotides, the CDR3 is TGTGCCTGGAACAGTAATTCACCCCTCCACTTT. It translates to CAWNSNSPLHF. The chain combines TRBV30 with TRBJ1-6; no clear D. Trimming took 4 bases from V and 6 from J, leaving 4 bases between them. Germline V CDR1 and CDR2: GTSNPN, SVGIG (reference sequence). The CDR3 consists of 11 residues.

The chain joins TRBV4-1 to TRBJ1-4; D not certain. The CDR3 covers 12 residues. V shed 5 bases and J shed 7 bases, with 8 bases lying between them. Germline assignment: CDR1 MGHRA and CDR2 YSYEKL. The CDR3 DNA follows: TGCGCCAGCAGCGCCGGCGGTGAAAAACTGTTTTTT. It codes for CASSAGGEKLFF.

The V call is TRBV5-4, the J call TRBJ1-6; a possible D gene is TRBD1 (6 bases). V was shortened by 6 bases and J by 2 bases, with 15 bases between the two germline ends. CDR1 is SGHNT and CDR2 is YYREEE in the germline V gene (reference sequence). CDR3 length equals 16 residues. CDR3 nucleotides: TGTGCCAGCAATAACGGGGGGGACACCTATAATTCACCCCTCCACTTT. Its protein is CASNNGGDTYNSPLHF.

The table lists this clone with a few counts. The chain joins TRBV13 to TRBJ1-5; D gene unclear. CDR3 size: 14 residues. The V end lost 10 bases, the J end lost 0 bases, and 13 bases lay between the germline ends. In germline, CDR1 is PRHDT, CDR2 FYEKMQ (reference sequence). CDR3 protein: CATSIRGSNQPQHF. The CDR3 bases are TGTGCCACCTCGATACGGGGTAGCAATCAGCCCCAGCATTTT.

This chain connects TRBV9 to TRBJ2-1; 9 positions agree with TRBD2. The CDR3 extends over 18 amino acids. After removal of 3 bases from V and 0 bases from J, the junction contained 10 bases not matched to a gene. Germline V gene sequence: CDR1 SGDLS, CDR2 YYNGEE. This CDR3 is CASSAGTSGGSSYNEQFF. The CDR3 DNA follows: TGTGCCAGCAGCGCCGGAACGAGCGGGGGGAGCTCCTACAATGAGCAGTTCTTC.

The chain carries TRBV6-6 and TRBJ2-3, with D possibly being TRBD1 (5 bases). The germline gives CDR1 MNHNY, CDR2 SVGAGI (reference sequence). The CDR3 length is 15 residues. V gave up 4 bases and J gave up 0 bases, with 11 bases separating them. This CDR3 is CASSSPGLSTDTQYF. In DNA form, the CDR3 reads TGTGCCAGCAGTTCGCCAGGGTTAAGCACAGATACGCAGTATTTT.

The CDR3 nucleotides are TGTGCCAGCAGCGGCGCGGGACCACCTTTCTACGAGCAGTACTTC. The encoded protein is CASSGAGPPFYEQYF. The gene calls are TRBV7-2 and TRBJ2-7, with D possibly TRBD2 on 6 matching bases. V was shortened by 5 bases and J by 3 bases, with 17 bases between the two germline ends. Germline V lookup: CDR1 SGHTA, CDR2 FQGNSA. This CDR3 has 15 amino acids.

This clone was counted only a few times. V gene TRBV19 combines with J gene TRBJ1-1, with D unresolved. Germline lookup yields CDR1 LNHDA and CDR2 SQIVND (reference sequence). This CDR3 region has 14 residues. V lost 3 bases, J lost 0 bases, and 8 bases lay in between. Here the CDR3 DNA reads TGTGCCAGTAGTATTATGGCAGTGAACACTGAAGCTTTCTTT. Translation gives CASSIMAVNTEAFF.

This chain connects TRBV28 to TRBJ2-7; TRBD2 agrees at 12 bases. J lost 3 bases, V lost 1 base, and 4 bases had no gene match. This CDR3 is 16 amino acids long. Germline CDR1 is MDHEN and CDR2 is SYDVKM. DNA of the CDR3: TGTGCCAGCAGTTTATATCTAGCGGGAGGGCTCTACGAGCAGTACTTC. This sequence encodes CASSLYLAGGLYEQYF.

This rearrangement joins TRBV7-2 to TRBJ1-2, with unresolved D. CDR1 is SGHTA and CDR2 is FQGNSA in the germline V gene. This CDR3 has 13 amino acids. Trimming cost V 7 bases and J 0 bases, with 9 bases left between them. This CDR3 is CASTPQANYGYTF. The DNA of the CDR3 is TGTGCCAGCACCCCACAAGCTAACTATGGCTACACCTTC.

CDR3: CASGRQAPGKLFF. The CDR3 nucleotides are TGTGCCAGTGGAAGACAGGCCCCAGGAAAACTGTTTTTT. V usage is TRBV6-5 and J usage is TRBJ1-4; D is possibly TRBD1 (6 bases). Germline CDR1 MNHEY, CDR2 SVGAGI. There are 13 residues in the CDR3. V lost 9 bases and J 10 bases, leaving 18 bases between the germline ends.